This T cell receptor beta chain came from a study of T cells in Graves' hyperthyroidism and ophthalmopathy. The germline V gene encodes CDR1 SGHAT and CDR2 FQDESV (reference sequence). Trimming left V 6 bases short and J 0 bases short, with 10 bases between. The length of the CDR3 is 14 residues. TCR beta CDR3 regions were amplified from RNA. The HTBI primer set served for first-round RT-PCR of the TCR CDR3. TCRdb ran MiXCR on the multiplex PCR reads and lists one entry per CDR3 protein. The repertoire consists of 310,000 or so distinct CDR3 sequences, with about 17% occurring once and the leading ten covering around 61%. The study left out patients who had uncontrolled infection, other autoimmune disease, pregnancy or lactation. PBMCs were derived from 10 ml fresh peripheral blood.

V usage is TRBV11-1 and J usage is TRBJ2-3; D is possibly TRBD1 (6 bases). This sequence originates from a woman aged 55-70 years with Graves' ophthalmopathy. Sequencing was done on a sample of blood. CDR3 nucleotide sequence: TGTGCCAGCAGTACAGGGCTTAGCACAGATACGCAGTATTTT. It yields the protein CASSTGLSTDTQYF.